The rows below give T cell receptor beta chains drawn from one sample of a study of blood T cells in healthy people across ages. TCRdb used MiXCR to reprocess the 5' RACE reads, holding one entry per CDR3 protein. The table shows about 730,000 distinct CDR3 sequences, with approximately 43% occurring only once. Sequencing was performed on blood. The receptors shown here come from a woman in her sixties in good health. The CDR3 runs from the conserved cysteine through the conserved F or W. Fields, in order: clone size, J gene, V gene, D gene, CDR3 DNA, CDR3 protein. A D gene is named only where the DNA matches it firmly. For some rows the clone size is stated as once, few or many, or as a class when expanded; others skip it.

clone size: .; J gene: TRBJ2-7; V gene: TRBV18; D gene: TRBD1; CDR3 DNA: TGTGCCAGCTCACCATCCAGAAGACAGGGGGGCTACGAGCAGTACTTC; CDR3 protein: CASSPSRRQGGYEQYF
clone size: .; J gene: TRBJ2-7; V gene: TRBV15; D gene: TRBD2; CDR3 DNA: TGTGCCACCAGCAGAGAAGTATGGACTAGCGGGAACAATGAGCAGTACTTC; CDR3 protein: CATSREVWTSGNNEQYF
clone size: once; J gene: TRBJ1-2; V gene: TRBV30; D gene: .; CDR3 DNA: TGTGCCTGGAGTGCCCTTCCCCCTCAATATGGCTACACCTTC; CDR3 protein: CAWSALPPQYGYTF
clone size: many; J gene: TRBJ2-7; V gene: TRBV5-1; D gene: .; CDR3 DNA: TGCGCCAGCAGCCCCTCGGCGTCAGGGTCCTACGAGCAGTACTTC; CDR3 protein: CASSPSASGSYEQYF
clone size: .; J gene: TRBJ1-6; V gene: TRBV20-1; D gene: .; CDR3 DNA: TGCAGTGCTAGAGTGGACGGGAGAAATTCACCCCTCCACTTT; CDR3 protein: CSARVDGRNSPLHF
clone size: .; J gene: TRBJ2-5; V gene: TRBV30; D gene: TRBD2; CDR3 DNA: TGTGCCTGGAGCCTAGCGGGGGAGACCCAGTACTTC; CDR3 protein: CAWSLAGETQYF
clone size: .; J gene: TRBJ2-3; V gene: TRBV3-1; D gene: .; CDR3 DNA: TGTGCCAGCAGCCCCGGGATTGTGGCAGATACGCAGTATTTT; CDR3 protein: CASSPGIVADTQYF
clone size: .; J gene: TRBJ1-6; V gene: TRBV11-2; D gene: .; CDR3 DNA: TGTGCCAGCAGCTCGGGACTGCAGAATTCACCCCTCCACTTT; CDR3 protein: CASSSGLQNSPLHF
clone size: .; J gene: TRBJ2-5; V gene: TRBV7-2; D gene: .; CDR3 DNA: TGTGCCAGCAGCCCCCTAGGAGGGGGATCAATTGGTGAGCAGTACTTC; CDR3 protein: CASSPLGGGSIGEQYF
clone size: many; J gene: TRBJ2-3; V gene: TRBV4-3; D gene: .; CDR3 DNA: TGCGCCAGCAGCCACGGAAGGAATACGCAGTATTTT; CDR3 protein: CASSHGRNTQYF
clone size: .; J gene: TRBJ1-5; V gene: TRBV11-2; D gene: .; CDR3 DNA: TGTGCCAGCAGCTTAGGATGGAAGTGGGCCGGGAACAATAGCAATCAGCCCCAGCATTTT; CDR3 protein: CASSLGWKWAGNNSNQPQHF
clone size: .; J gene: TRBJ2-7; V gene: TRBV18; D gene: .; CDR3 DNA: TGTGCCAGCTCACCAACAATAGTTCGTCAGGGCTCCTACGAGCAGTACTTC; CDR3 protein: CASSPTIVRQGSYEQYF
clone size: many; J gene: TRBJ2-1; V gene: TRBV29-1; D gene: .; CDR3 DNA: TGCAGCGGTGACCTAGGGTACAATGAGCAGTTCTTC; CDR3 protein: CSGDLGYNEQFF
clone size: once; J gene: TRBJ2-1; V gene: TRBV7-2; D gene: .; CDR3 DNA: TGTGCCAGCGGCCCGCCGGGGACTGGCAACAATGAGCAGTTCTTC; CDR3 protein: CASGPPGTGNNEQFF
clone size: .; J gene: TRBJ1-1; V gene: TRBV6-6; D gene: .; CDR3 DNA: TGTGCCAGCAGTACCGGCGGGAGACAGACTGAAGCTTTCTTT; CDR3 protein: CASSTGGRQTEAFF
clone size: many; J gene: TRBJ1-5; V gene: TRBV5-1; D gene: .; CDR3 DNA: TGCGCCAGCAGCTTGGGGGAGAGCAATCAGCCCCAGCATTTT; CDR3 protein: CASSLGESNQPQHF
clone size: .; J gene: TRBJ2-1; V gene: TRBV28; D gene: .; CDR3 DNA: TGTGCCAGCACTCCCCCGGGGGGCAGAGTCTCCTACAATGAGCAGTTCTTC; CDR3 protein: CASTPPGGRVSYNEQFF
clone size: few; J gene: TRBJ1-2; V gene: TRBV5-1; D gene: TRBD1; CDR3 DNA: TGCGCCAGCAGCTTGGCCGGGACAGGAGATGGCTACACCTTC; CDR3 protein: CASSLAGTGDGYTF
clone size: once; J gene: TRBJ2-1; V gene: TRBV7-9; D gene: .; CDR3 DNA: TGTGCCAGCAGCTTGGAGGGGGCGCAGGAGACCCAGTTCTTC; CDR3 protein: CASSLEGAQETQFF
clone size: few; J gene: TRBJ2-1; V gene: TRBV6-6; D gene: .; CDR3 DNA: TGTGCCAGCAGTTACGAGGCCAGCTCCTACAATGAGCAGTTCTTC; CDR3 protein: CASSYEASSYNEQFF
clone size: few; J gene: TRBJ2-1; V gene: TRBV12-3/TRBV12-4; D gene: .; CDR3 DNA: TGTGCCTTTGGGGGGGGCGGTGAGCAGTTCTTC; CDR3 protein: CAFGGGGEQFF
clone size: .; J gene: TRBJ2-1; V gene: TRBV29-1; D gene: .; CDR3 DNA: TGCAGCGGTGAAGAGGGCGGTGAGCAGTTCTTC; CDR3 protein: CSGEEGGEQFF
clone size: few; J gene: TRBJ1-2; V gene: TRBV9; D gene: .; CDR3 DNA: TGTGCCAGCAGCCAACGGACAGCGGGCTATGGCTACACCTTC; CDR3 protein: CASSQRTAGYGYTF
clone size: .; J gene: TRBJ2-7; V gene: TRBV6-1; D gene: .; CDR3 DNA: TGTGCCAGCAAGGTCCGGGCACTAGGACGCGAGCAGTACTTC; CDR3 protein: CASKVRALGREQYF
clone size: .; J gene: TRBJ2-4; V gene: TRBV7-9; D gene: .; CDR3 DNA: TGTGCCAGCAGCTTGGGAAGGCCGGGAGTGAGGAACATTCAGTACTTC; CDR3 protein: CASSLGRPGVRNIQYF
clone size: .; J gene: TRBJ2-1; V gene: TRBV6-2/TRBV6-3; D gene: TRBD2; CDR3 DNA: TGTGCCAGCAGTTTTGGAGGACTAGCGGGAGGTTTCCATGAGCAGTTCTTC; CDR3 protein: CASSFGGLAGGFHEQFF
clone size: few; J gene: TRBJ2-1; V gene: TRBV7-9; D gene: .; CDR3 DNA: TGTGCCAGCCGAATTAGTAGCAGCGAGAGGAATGAGCAGTTCTTC; CDR3 protein: CASRISSSERNEQFF
clone size: .; J gene: TRBJ2-7; V gene: TRBV6-2/TRBV6-3; D gene: TRBD2; CDR3 DNA: TGTGCCAGCAGCCGCATAACTAGCGGGAGCGGCGAGCAGTACTTC; CDR3 protein: CASSRITSGSGEQYF
clone size: .; J gene: TRBJ2-7; V gene: TRBV5-1; D gene: .; CDR3 DNA: TGCGCCAGCAGCTTGGTTACAGCGAGGGATGAGCAGTACTTC; CDR3 protein: CASSLVTARDEQYF
clone size: .; J gene: TRBJ2-7; V gene: TRBV27; D gene: .; CDR3 DNA: TGTGCCAGCAGTTCACCCTCCGGGACGGAATACGAGCAGTACTTC; CDR3 protein: CASSSPSGTEYEQYF
clone size: few; J gene: TRBJ2-3; V gene: TRBV29-1; D gene: .; CDR3 DNA: TGCAGCGTTGAAAGACTGGTCACAGATACGCAGTATTTT; CDR3 protein: CSVERLVTDTQYF
clone size: .; J gene: TRBJ1-2; V gene: TRBV28; D gene: TRBD1; CDR3 DNA: TGTGCCAGCAGGTCCCCAGGGGGGGACTATGGCTACACCTTC; CDR3 protein: CASRSPGGDYGYTF
clone size: many; J gene: TRBJ2-3; V gene: TRBV9; D gene: TRBD2; CDR3 DNA: TGTGCCAGCAGCCCCCGAGGGGCGGGAGGGCCCACAGATACGCAGTATTTT; CDR3 protein: CASSPRGAGGPTDTQYF
clone size: .; J gene: TRBJ1-6; V gene: TRBV20-1; D gene: .; CDR3 DNA: TGCAGTGCTAGCCCAGGGCGTAATTCACCCCTCCACTTT; CDR3 protein: CSASPGRNSPLHF
clone size: few; J gene: TRBJ2-7; V gene: TRBV7-6; D gene: .; CDR3 DNA: TGTGCCAGCAGCTTAGAGGCCTATTCGTACGAGCAGTACTTC; CDR3 protein: CASSLEAYSYEQYF
clone size: few; J gene: TRBJ2-7; V gene: TRBV28; D gene: TRBD2; CDR3 DNA: TGTGCCAGCAGTTACAGGACTAGCGGGCATCCCTACGAGCAGTACTTC; CDR3 protein: CASSYRTSGHPYEQYF
clone size: few; J gene: TRBJ1-1; V gene: TRBV5-1; D gene: .; CDR3 DNA: TGCGCCAGCAGCCTGGCGGAGGTCGCGAACACTGAAGCTTTCTTT; CDR3 protein: CASSLAEVANTEAFF
clone size: few; J gene: TRBJ2-7; V gene: TRBV18; D gene: .; CDR3 DNA: TGTGCCAGCTCACAAGGCCAGGCAGACTCCTACGAGCAGTACTTC; CDR3 protein: CASSQGQADSYEQYF
clone size: .; J gene: TRBJ2-7; V gene: TRBV25-1; D gene: .; CDR3 DNA: TGTGCCAGCAGTGAATGGGCAGTCAGCTCCTACGAGCAGTACTTC; CDR3 protein: CASSEWAVSSYEQYF
clone size: .; J gene: TRBJ1-1; V gene: TRBV3-1; D gene: .; CDR3 DNA: TGTGCCAGCAGCCGGTCGGGGGACACTGAAGCTTTCTTT; CDR3 protein: CASSRSGDTEAFF
clone size: .; J gene: TRBJ2-2; V gene: TRBV29-1; D gene: TRBD2; CDR3 DNA: TGCAGCGTTGAAGACAACGGACTAGGATCCGGGGAGCTGTTTTTT; CDR3 protein: CSVEDNGLGSGELFF
clone size: .; J gene: TRBJ2-7; V gene: TRBV6-6; D gene: .; CDR3 DNA: TGTGCCAGCAGACCGGGTCCCTCCACTCACGAGCAGTACTTC; CDR3 protein: CASRPGPSTHEQYF
clone size: few; J gene: TRBJ1-1; V gene: TRBV7-9; D gene: .; CDR3 DNA: TGTGCCAGCAGTCTTAGCAATTTCGGTGAAGCTTTCTTT; CDR3 protein: CASSLSNFGEAFF
clone size: .; J gene: TRBJ2-3; V gene: TRBV4-3; D gene: TRBD2; CDR3 DNA: TGCGCCAGCAGCCAAGATCCGGGAGGGACAGATACGCAGTATTTT; CDR3 protein: CASSQDPGGTDTQYF
clone size: few; J gene: TRBJ1-2; V gene: TRBV7-2; D gene: .; CDR3 DNA: TGTGCCAGCAGCCCAATCTTCCTAGGCTACACCTTC; CDR3 protein: CASSPIFLGYTF
clone size: .; J gene: TRBJ1-2; V gene: TRBV29-1; D gene: TRBD1; CDR3 DNA: TGCAGCGTTGAAAAGGGACAGGGTAGCTACACCTTC; CDR3 protein: CSVEKGQGSYTF
clone size: medium-sized; J gene: TRBJ2-5; V gene: TRBV4-1; D gene: TRBD2; CDR3 DNA: TGCGCCAGCAGCCAAGGGACTAGCGGGGGGTACCAAGAGACCCAGTACTTC; CDR3 protein: CASSQGTSGGYQETQYF
clone size: once; J gene: TRBJ1-2; V gene: TRBV5-1; D gene: .; CDR3 DNA: TGCGCCAGCATCTTGAGCACCGGTGGGGATCGCTACACCTTC; CDR3 protein: CASILSTGGDRYTF
clone size: .; J gene: TRBJ2-7; V gene: TRBV5-1; D gene: .; CDR3 DNA: TGCGCCAGCAGCAGGGACAAGATCTACGAGCAGTACTTC; CDR3 protein: CASSRDKIYEQYF
clone size: many; J gene: TRBJ2-1; V gene: TRBV11-2; D gene: .; CDR3 DNA: TGTGCCAGCAGCTTAGATCGGGCGGGGGCTAATGAGCAGTTCTTC; CDR3 protein: CASSLDRAGANEQFF
clone size: few; J gene: TRBJ2-7; V gene: TRBV30; D gene: TRBD2; CDR3 DNA: TGTGCCTGGAGTGTGGGGCTAGCGGTGGACGAGCAGTACTTC; CDR3 protein: CAWSVGLAVDEQYF
clone size: .; J gene: TRBJ1-2; V gene: TRBV5-6; D gene: TRBD1; CDR3 DNA: TGTGCCAGCTTGGGGACAGGGCTCTATGGCTACACCTTC; CDR3 protein: CASLGTGLYGYTF
clone size: few; J gene: TRBJ2-5; V gene: TRBV30; D gene: TRBD2; CDR3 DNA: TGTGCCTGGAGTGTACAGAGGACTAGCGGGACACAAGAGACCCAGTACTTC; CDR3 protein: CAWSVQRTSGTQETQYF
clone size: .; J gene: TRBJ1-5; V gene: TRBV12-3/TRBV12-4; D gene: .; CDR3 DNA: TGTGCCAGCAGTTTGGATCTAATGGGCCAGCATTTT; CDR3 protein: CASSLDLMGQHF
clone size: .; J gene: TRBJ2-1; V gene: TRBV11-2; D gene: .; CDR3 DNA: TGTGCCAGCAGCTTAGTGGGCAGGGCTGGGGATGAGCAGTTCTTC; CDR3 protein: CASSLVGRAGDEQFF
clone size: few; J gene: TRBJ2-7; V gene: TRBV3-1; D gene: .; CDR3 DNA: TGTGCCAGCAGCCAGGGGGACGTCTGGGAGTCCTACGAGCAGTACTTC; CDR3 protein: CASSQGDVWESYEQYF
clone size: .; J gene: TRBJ2-7; V gene: TRBV20-1; D gene: TRBD1; CDR3 DNA: TGCAGTGCTAAACCCGGGTCAGGGGGCGTTTACGAGCAGTACTTC; CDR3 protein: CSAKPGSGGVYEQYF
clone size: .; J gene: TRBJ2-5; V gene: TRBV5-1; D gene: TRBD2; CDR3 DNA: TGCGCCAGCAAGGGACTAGCGGGAGTCCAAGAGACCCAGTACTTC; CDR3 protein: CASKGLAGVQETQYF
clone size: .; J gene: TRBJ2-6; V gene: TRBV4-3; D gene: .; CDR3 DNA: TGCGCCAGCAGCCGAGGGGATGGGGCCAACGTCCTGACTTTC; CDR3 protein: CASSRGDGANVLTF
clone size: once; J gene: TRBJ2-5; V gene: TRBV11-2; D gene: TRBD2; CDR3 DNA: TGTGCCAGCAGCGTTACTAGCGGGTACCCCCAAGAGACCCAGTACTTC; CDR3 protein: CASSVTSGYPQETQYF